These 27 T cell receptor beta chains originate from one sample sequenced in a study of spatial heterogeneity in lung cancer. A single record per CDR3 protein comes from TCRdb applying MiXCR to the 5' RACE reads. The sample lists approximately 81,000 distinct CDR3 sequences; approximately 12% were seen once. Time point here: sample taken at primary tumor resection. Whole RNA was taken from tumor, nontumor lung or frozen PBMC; it was then sequenced unsorted. The specimen comprised PBMCs, sampled at surgery. The receptors derive from a male donor with early-stage non-small cell lung cancer.

This clonotype has ten or more counts. The chain recombines TRBV29-1 with TRBJ2-1; 8 bases are a match to TRBD2. The CDR3 has 17 residues. Germline CDR1 SQVTM, CDR2 ANQGSEA. Germline trimming cut 4 bases from V and 7 bases from J; bases unmatched to any gene: 18. CDR3 residues: CSVAIPDGGGPQNEQFF. The CDR3 DNA reads as TGCAGCGTTGCTATACCGGACGGGGGGGGGCCTCAAAATGAGCAGTTCTTC.

This chain connects TRBV6-2 or TRBV6-3 to TRBJ1-1; D not certain. V was cut by 2 bases and J by 1 base, with 8 bases left in between. The germline V gene encodes CDR1 MNHEY and CDR2 SVGEGT. CDR3 size: 14 residues. The CDR3 nucleotides read TGTGCCAGCAGTTACACGAGGGAGAACACTGAAGCTTTCTTT. Encoded protein: CASSYTRENTEAFF.

This rearrangement joins TRBV19 to TRBJ2-3; D call uncertain. The germline V gene encodes CDR1 LNHDA and CDR2 SQIVND (reference sequence). Trimming left V 5 bases short and J 0 bases short, with 9 bases between. The CDR3 covers 14 residues. The CDR3 spells CASSLRWSTDTQYF. The CDR3 DNA follows: TGTGCCAGTAGTCTCAGGTGGAGCACAGATACGCAGTATTTT.

This clonotype has just a few counts. The chain carries TRBV19 and TRBJ2-1; 7 nucleotides align to TRBD1. J gave up 7 bases and V 9 bases, and 15 bases lay outside the gene matches. This CDR3 contains 15 residues. Germline V gene data show CDR1 as LNHDA and CDR2 as SQIVND (reference sequence). The CDR3: CASSQNRGKGNEQFF. CDR3 coding DNA: TGTGCCAGCTCACAGAACAGGGGAAAGGGTAATGAGCAGTTCTTC. Together with reference TRBV19 and TRBJ2-1, the CDR3 gives the full variable domain: DGGITQSPKYLFRKEGQNVTLSCEQNLNHDAMYWYRQDPGQGLRLIYYSQIVNDFQKGDIAEGYSVSREKKESFPLTVTSAQKNPTAFYLCASSQNRGKGNEQFFGPGTRLTVL.

This clonotype was found many times. V is TRBV27 and J is TRBJ2-3; D remains unclear. The CDR3 is 15 amino acids. V dropped 6 bases and J dropped 0 bases, with 13 bases sitting between them. The germline gives CDR1 MNHEY, CDR2 SMNVEV (reference sequence). The DNA of the CDR3 is TGTGCCAGCAGACGTAACCTCGGGAGCACAGATACGCAGTATTTT. Protein: CASRRNLGSTDTQYF.

This clonotype was counted at least ten times. The chain employs TRBV19 and TRBJ1-1; 11 bases are shared with TRBD1. V gave up 5 bases and J gave up 1 base; unmatched junction bases: 0. Germline V gene lookup returns CDR1 LNHDA and CDR2 SQIVND (reference sequence). The CDR3 covers 14 residues. CDR3 in DNA: TGTGCCAGTAGTGGGACAGGGGGGAACACTGAAGCTTTCTTT. It encodes CASSGTGGNTEAFF.

This clonotype was picked up a small number of times. V and J are TRBV6-6 and TRBJ2-7, with D unclear. CDR3 length: 14 amino acids. Trimming left V 7 bases short and J 0 bases short, with 13 bases between. CDR1 is MNHNY and CDR2 is SVGAGI in the germline V gene (reference sequence). The CDR3 bases are TGTGCCAGCATTATGTCCGGGTCCTCCTACGAGCAGTACTTC. This translates into CASIMSGSSYEQYF.

The chain is built from TRBV6-1 and TRBJ1-5, with 7 bases aligning to TRBD1. This CDR3 spans 15 amino acids. Germline assignment: CDR1 MNHNS and CDR2 SASEGT. Here the CDR3 reads CASRGGQSSNQPQHF. CDR3 nucleotide sequence: TGTGCTTCCAGAGGGGGACAGAGTAGCAATCAGCCCCAGCATTTT.

This chain joins TRBV7-9 and TRBJ1-1; 9 bases line up with TRBD1. From germline, CDR1 is SEHNR and CDR2 FQNEAQ (reference sequence). CDR3 length equals 15 residues. The junction had 7 bases not matched to a gene; V was cut back by 3 bases and J by 5 bases. CDR3 region: CASSFGTGSGTEAFF. DNA for the CDR3: TGTGCCAGCAGCTTTGGGACAGGGAGTGGTACTGAAGCTTTCTTT.

The J gene is TRBJ2-3, the V gene TRBV6-5; 13 nucleotides align to TRBD2. The CDR3 has 17 amino acids. Trimming removed 2 bases from V and 2 bases from J; junction bases left unmatched: 4. Per germline, CDR1 MNHEY and CDR2 SVGAGI. DNA of the CDR3: TGTGCCAGCAGTTACACTAGCGGGGGGGCCCTCACAGATACGCAGTATTTT. Its translation is CASSYTSGGALTDTQYF.

This clonotype was counted between two and nine times. This chain joins TRBV5-1 and TRBJ1-1, with D hard to call. CDR3 length: 15 amino acids. The V and J ends lost 0 bases and 0 bases respectively, with 9 bases between them. The germline V gene encodes CDR1 SGHRS and CDR2 YFSETQ. The CDR3 region has the DNA TGCGCCAGCAGCTTGGGGGCAGACATGAACACTGAAGCTTTCTTT. This sequence encodes CASSLGADMNTEAFF.

This clonotype came up a few times. V usage is TRBV18 and J usage is TRBJ1-1; D uncertain. Germline V gene lookup returns CDR1 KGHSH and CDR2 LQKENI. V dropped 2 bases and J dropped 2 bases, with 6 bases sitting between them. The CDR3 extends over 13 amino acids. CDR3 DNA sequence: TGTGCCAGCTCACCAGGGCGTAACACTGAAGCTTTCTTT. It encodes CASSPGRNTEAFF.

This clonotype was seen at least ten times. This chain links TRBV20-1 with TRBJ2-7, with D perhaps matching TRBD2 (6 bases). This CDR3 comprises 15 residues. V lost 0 bases to trimming and J lost 2 bases, with 14 bases between them. Looked up from germline, CDR1 is DFQATT and CDR2 is SNEGSKA (reference sequence). The CDR3 here is CSARDFMGGTYEQYF. The DNA of the CDR3 is TGCAGTGCTAGAGATTTTATGGGGGGAACCTACGAGCAGTACTTC.

This sequence joins TRBV2 and TRBJ1-1; TRBD1 matches at 7 bases. Per germline, CDR1 SNHLY and CDR2 FYNNEI. The CDR3 totals 13 residues. The trim removed 4 bases at V and 4 bases at J, leaving 3 bases unmatched. The CDR3 is CASSGQGSTEAFF. The CDR3 DNA follows: TGTGCCAGCAGTGGACAGGGTAGCACTGAAGCTTTCTTT.

J is TRBJ2-2 and V is TRBV30, with D perhaps matching TRBD1 or TRBD2 (6 bases each). The V end was cut by 2 bases, the J end by 5 bases, with 12 bases between. This CDR3 is built from 14 residues. CDR1 and CDR2 from the germline V gene are GTSNPN and SVGIG (reference sequence). CDR3 sequence reads: CAWSRQGRTGELFF. The CDR3 region has the DNA TGTGCCTGGAGTAGGCAGGGGAGGACCGGGGAGCTGTTTTTT.

In this sample, this clonotype turned up a few times. The J gene is TRBJ2-3, the V gene TRBV7-2; 7 positions match TRBD1. The ends lost 7 bases at V and 1 base at J; junction bases unmatched: 5. The CDR3 is made up of 14 amino acids. The germline V gene encodes CDR1 SGHTA and CDR2 FQGNSA. CDR3 DNA: TGTGCCAGCATGACAGGGATAGGCACAGATACGCAGTATTTT. This codes for CASMTGIGTDTQYF.

This clonotype has a handful of counts. This chain uses TRBV2 with TRBJ1-5, with 7 bases aligning to TRBD1. Trimming removed 4 bases from V and 7 bases from J; junction bases left unmatched: 10. This CDR3 spans 15 amino acids. From germline, CDR1 is SNHLY and CDR2 FYNNEI. CDR3 sequence reads: CASSGGEGAGQPQHF. Here the CDR3 DNA reads TGTGCCAGCAGTGGAGGGGAGGGGGCAGGACAGCCCCAGCATTTT.

There are many counts of this clonotype. The chain has TRBV7-9 and TRBJ2-7; 9 bases are shared with TRBD2. J was trimmed by 0 bases and V by 5 bases; bases with no gene match: 11. Per the germline V gene, CDR1 is SEHNR and CDR2 is FQNEAQ (reference sequence). The CDR3 length is 17 residues. CDR3 sequence: CASSTPLQRGVSYEQYF. The CDR3 nucleotides read TGTGCCAGCAGCACCCCCTTGCAGCGGGGGGTCTCCTACGAGCAGTACTTC. The full variable domain, its missing parts supplied by reference TRBV7-9 and TRBJ2-7, is DTGVSQNPRHKITKRGQNVTFRCDPISEHNRLYWYRQTLGQGPEFLTYFQNEAQLEKSRLLSDRFSAERPKGSFSTLEIQRTEQGDSAMYLCASSTPLQRGVSYEQYFGPGTRLTVT.

The table lists this clonotype with a few counts. The chain joins TRBV7-8 to TRBJ2-5; TRBD2 aligns across 13 bases. V dropped 4 bases and J dropped 5; count of bases not matched to a gene: 4. This CDR3 has 15 amino acids. CDR1 is SGHVS, CDR2 FQNEAQ, per germline. CDR3 sequence (DNA): TGTGCCAGCAGCTCCCGGACTAGCGGGAGTGAGACCCAGTACTTC. Amino acids: CASSSRTSGSETQYF.

This clonotype occurred a few times. The chain is built from TRBV7-2 and TRBJ1-2, with D possibly being TRBD1 (6 bases). Germline assignment: CDR1 SGHTA and CDR2 FQGNSA. This CDR3 region has 14 residues. Trimming cost V 2 bases and J 3 bases, with 10 bases left between them. The CDR3 sequence is CASSLTGIDYGYTF. The CDR3 DNA reads TGTGCCAGCAGCTTAACAGGGATTGACTATGGCTACACCTTC.

This clonotype turned up a few times. The chain joins TRBV7-3 to TRBJ2-1; 9 positions agree with TRBD1. This CDR3 contains 16 residues. V lost 2 bases, J lost 7 bases, and 9 bases stayed unmatched. In germline, CDR1 is SGHTA, CDR2 FQGTGA. Here the CDR3 reads CASSLGSGQGRNEQFF. DNA for the CDR3: TGTGCCAGCAGCTTAGGGTCCGGACAGGGGCGAAATGAGCAGTTCTTC. Full variable domain (rest looked up from reference TRBV7-3 and TRBJ2-1): GAGVSQTPSNKVTEKGKYVELRCDPISGHTALYWYRQSLGQGPEFLIYFQGTGAADDSGLPNDRFFAVRPEGSVSTLKIQRTERGDSAVYLCASSLGSGQGRNEQFFGPGTRLTVL.

V gene TRBV10-3 combines with J gene TRBJ1-5; tentative D call: TRBD1 (5 bases). From germline, CDR1 is ENHRY and CDR2 SYGVKD. The CDR3 has 14 amino acids. V gave up 2 bases and J gave up 6 bases, with 11 bases separating them. The CDR3 sequence is CAISEDARGQPQHF. In nucleotides, the CDR3 is TGTGCCATCAGTGAGGATGCGAGGGGTCAGCCCCAGCATTTT.

V usage is TRBV6-5 and J usage is TRBJ1-2; D call uncertain. Trimming pared 7 bases from V and 8 bases from J, leaving 20 bases between. Germline loops: CDR1 MNHEY, CDR2 SVGAGI. The length of the CDR3 is 14 residues. The CDR3 spells CASTGNRLVGGYTF. The CDR3 DNA follows: TGTGCCAGCACCGGAAACAGATTGGTAGGAGGCTACACCTTC.

Many counts were recorded for this clonotype. The rearrangement uses TRBV12-3 or TRBV12-4 and TRBJ2-1, with D tentatively TRBD1 or TRBD2 (5 bases each). This CDR3 is built from 15 residues. V was pared by 5 bases and J by 3 bases, with 14 bases between. For the CDR3, the DNA is TGTGCCAGCAGTCTAAGGGACCGGGGCTACAATGAGCAGTTCTTC. Translating it yields CASSLRDRGYNEQFF.

This chain joins TRBV4-1 and TRBJ2-7; perhaps TRBD1 as D (5 bases). Germline lookup yields CDR1 MGHRA and CDR2 YSYEKL. The V end lost 0 bases, the J end lost 2 bases, and 17 bases lay between the germline ends. The CDR3 runs 17 residues. CDR3 sequence: CASSQEQVLNFPYEQYF. CDR3 nucleotide sequence: TGCGCCAGCAGCCAAGAACAGGTACTTAATTTCCCCTACGAGCAGTACTTC.

In nucleotides, the CDR3 is TGTGCCAGCAGTTGGACTGGCTACACCTTC. As protein: CASSWTGYTF. The V and J genes are TRBV2 and TRBJ1-2, with D unclear. The V end lost 5 bases, the J end lost 7 bases, and 5 bases lay between the germline ends. CDR3 length: 10 amino acids. Germline V gene data show CDR1 as SNHLY and CDR2 as FYNNEI.

This clonotype appeared a few times. The chain combines TRBV3-1 with TRBJ1-1, with D hard to call. The length of the CDR3 is 14 residues. V was clipped by 1 base and J by 5 bases, with 11 bases between them. Germline V gene data show CDR1 as LGHDT and CDR2 as YNNKEL (reference sequence). The CDR3 region is CASSQGYWGTEAFF. DNA for the CDR3: TGTGCCAGCAGCCAAGGGTACTGGGGTACTGAAGCTTTCTTT.